The 3 T cell receptor beta chains presented below share a single source sample, sequenced in a study of Ad26.COV2.S vaccination and SARS-CoV-2 variants. The table came from immunoSEQ multiplex PCR; TCRdb's copy has only in-frame clones and leaves some out. The sample has 510,000 or so clones; 87% are singletons. Regarding treatment: around 19 received Ad26.COV2.S at low or high dose, single or two shots; about five received placebo; per-sample allocation not given. Sampling was done on day 63 after the first vaccine or placebo injection. The sequences come from peripheral blood, collected in a trial of Ad26.COV2.S vaccine versus placebo. The source of these receptors is a person aged 18-60 years who received the Ad26.COV2.S COVID-19 vaccine or a placebo.

As DNA, the CDR3 is TGTGCCAGCAGCTTGTATGGTAGCGGCAACACCGGGGAGCTGTTTTTT. It specifies CASSLYGSGNTGELFF. V gene TRBV5-6 combines with J gene TRBJ2-2; D perhaps matches TRBD2 (6 bases). Germline V lookup: CDR1 SGHDT, CDR2 YYEEEE. Trimming took 1 base from V and 2 from J, leaving 12 bases between them. This CDR3 comprises 16 residues.

Only a few counts were recorded for this clone. The gene calls are TRBV4-2 and TRBJ2-7; D uncertain. The V end was cut by 4 bases, the J end by 6 bases, with 10 bases between. CDR3 size: 12 residues. Germline CDR1 reads LGHNA; CDR2 reads YNFKEQ. The CDR3 DNA reads TGTGCCAGCAGCCCCCCCTCGGGCGAGCAGTACTTC. It is translated as CASSPPSGEQYF.

J is TRBJ1-1 and V is TRBV29-1; D is perhaps TRBD1 (5 bases). Between the trimmed V and J ends, which lost 3 bases and 5 bases, there was a span of 13 bases. There are 13 residues in the CDR3. Germline loops: CDR1 SQVTM, CDR2 ANQGSEA. The CDR3 coding sequence is TGCAGCGTTGAGGGCAGGCGGGGGACTGAAGCTTTCTTT. Translation: CSVEGRRGTEAFF.